The rows below give T cell receptor beta chains drawn from one sample of a study of CD8+ T cells in alopecia areata. Assay: immunoSEQ multiplex PCR; the TCRdb copy retains only in-frame clones and omits some. Altogether some 210,000 clones are present, around three fifths being singletons, with the ten largest covering around 0.44%. This specimen was CD4+ T cells sorted from blood, taken at week 0. These receptors were obtained from a human donor with alopecia areata. Each CDR3 is given with its conserved first and last residue. A D gene is named only where the DNA matches it firmly. Rows may omit the clone size; those that give it use once, few, many or a size class.

v_call	clone_size	d_call	j_call	cdr3_aa	cdr3_nt
TRBV7-6	few	TRBD1	TRBJ2-5	CASSQHPKGQGARETQYF	TGTGCCAGCAGCCAACACCCAAAAGGACAGGGGGCTCGAGAGACCCAGTACTTC
TRBV30	.	.	TRBJ1-3	CAWSVRGPGNTIYF	TGTGCCTGGAGTGTACGCGGCCCTGGAAACACCATATATTTT
TRBV30	.	.	TRBJ1-2	CAWSRREGYTF	TGTGCCTGGAGTAGGAGGGAGGGCTACACCTTC
TRBV6-1	.	TRBD2	TRBJ2-3	CASSERSGRTDTQYF	TGTGCCAGCAGTGAAAGGAGCGGGAGGACAGATACGCAGTATTTT
TRBV30	.	.	TRBJ2-7	CAWSVTTPGEQYF	TGTGCCTGGAGTGTTACTACCCCCGGCGAGCAGTACTTC
TRBV4-1	.	.	TRBJ2-3	CASSQVGGGDTQYF	TGCGCCAGCAGCCAAGTGGGAGGGGGAGATACGCAGTATTTT
TRBV29-1	.	.	TRBJ2-7	CSVEDGVREQYF	TGCAGCGTTGAAGATGGGGTCCGCGAGCAGTACTTC
TRBV7-2	.	.	TRBJ1-2	CASSPDRSNYGYTF	TGTGCCAGCAGCCCCGACAGATCTAACTATGGCTACACCTTC
TRBV23-1	.	.	TRBJ1-4	CASSQTGRGSEKLFF	TGCGCCAGCAGTCAAACCGGCAGGGGCAGTGAAAAACTGTTTTTT
TRBV7-9	once	TRBD2	TRBJ2-5	CASSFVGSGNQETQYF	TGTGCCAGCAGCTTTGTTGGTAGCGGGAACCAAGAGACCCAGTACTTC
TRBV19	once	TRBD1	TRBJ1-1	CASTGLPPGQIYTEAFF	TGTGCCAGTACTGGCCTGCCACCGGGACAGATATACACTGAAGCTTTCTTT
TRBV7-9	few	.	TRBJ1-4	CASSLGSGYEGKLFF	TGTGCCAGCAGCTTGGGCAGTGGATATGAAGGAAAACTGTTTTTT
TRBV19	few	.	TRBJ1-4	CASRQAATNEKLFF	TGTGCCAGTAGACAAGCAGCAACTAATGAAAAACTGTTTTTT
TRBV29-1	.	TRBD1	TRBJ2-2	CSVRQGRTGELFF	TGCAGCGTTCGACAGGGGCGCACCGGGGAGCTGTTTTTT
TRBV5-1	.	.	TRBJ2-7	CASSLGRQLGGPYEQYF	TGCGCCAGCAGCTTGGGAAGACAACTTGGAGGCCCCTACGAGCAGTACTTC
TRBV30	.	TRBD2	TRBJ2-3	CAWTSGRASDTQYF	TGTGCCTGGACTAGCGGGAGGGCCTCAGATACGCAGTATTTT
TRBV5-1	.	TRBD2	TRBJ2-1	CASSFGGSPYNEQFF	TGCGCCAGCAGCTTCGGCGGGAGTCCCTACAATGAGCAGTTCTTC
TRBV30	.	TRBD2	TRBJ2-7	CAWSVRPSGNTLKLRYYEQYF	TGTGCCTGGAGTGTACGTCCTAGCGGGAATACGTTAAAGCTAAGGTACTACGAGCAGTACTTC
TRBV5-4	.	TRBD2	TRBJ2-3	CASSLLAGTDTQYF	TGTGCCAGCAGCTTGCTAGCGGGCACAGATACGCAGTATTTT
TRBV30	few	.	TRBJ1-2	CAWMPGEARGYTF	TGTGCCTGGATGCCCGGGGAGGCCAGGGGCTACACCTTC
TRBV5-1	.	.	TRBJ1-1	CASSGGVVNTEAFF	TGCGCCAGCAGCGGAGGGGTGGTGAACACTGAAGCTTTCTTT
TRBV19	few	.	TRBJ1-1	CASSRPGTTRAFF	TGTGCCAGTAGTAGGCCCGGGACAACTAGAGCTTTCTTT
TRBV2	few	TRBD1	TRBJ1-6	CASGGQGISPLHF	TGTGCCAGCGGGGGACAGGGGATTTCACCCCTCCACTTT
TRBV6-5	.	.	TRBJ2-2	CASSVRETGELFF	TGTGCCAGCAGCGTACGCGAGACCGGGGAGCTGTTTTTT
TRBV9	.	TRBD1	TRBJ1-6	CASSARTGANSPLHF	TGTGCCAGCAGCGCCCGGACAGGAGCTAATTCACCCCTCCACTTT
TRBV30	.	.	TRBJ1-5	CAWSGGRNQPQHF	TGTGCCTGGAGCGGGGGGCGCAATCAGCCCCAGCATTTT
TRBV6-5	.	TRBD1	TRBJ1-4	CASSRSGTGDEKLFF	TGTGCCAGCAGTCGATCCGGGACAGGGGATGAAAAACTGTTTTTT
TRBV29-1	.	.	TRBJ2-1	CSVEDGRGGHNEQFF	TGCAGCGTTGAAGACGGCAGGGGGGGACACAATGAGCAGTTCTTC
TRBV19	few	.	TRBJ2-5	CASSIAREETQYF	TGTGCCAGTAGTATAGCCAGGGAAGAGACCCAGTACTTC
TRBV4-1	.	TRBD2	TRBJ2-3	CASSPLGGGGGFLAQYF	TGCGCCAGCAGCCCCTTAGGTGGCGGGGGGGGATTTTTGGCGCAGTATTTT
TRBV30	few	.	TRBJ2-3	CAWSPQDTQYF	TGTGCCTGGAGTCCCCAAGATACGCAGTATTTT
TRBV5-6	.	.	TRBJ2-7	CASSNWRQSYEQYF	TGTGCCAGCAGCAATTGGCGACAGTCCTACGAGCAGTACTTC
TRBV5-4	once	.	TRBJ2-1	CASSRLVSSYNEQFF	TGTGCCAGCAGCCGGTTAGTCAGCTCCTACAATGAGCAGTTCTTC
TRBV6-5	.	TRBD2	TRBJ2-1	CASSYSPSGSKNEQFF	TGTGCCAGCAGTTACTCTCCTAGCGGGAGCAAGAATGAGCAGTTCTTC
TRBV7-9	.	.	TRBJ2-4	CASSFRGADKNIQYF	TGTGCCAGCAGCTTCCGGGGGGCTGACAAAAACATTCAGTACTTC
TRBV29-1	.	.	TRBJ1-1	CSVVKENTEAFF	TGCAGCGTTGTTAAGGAGAACACTGAAGCTTTCTTT
TRBV7-2	.	TRBD1	TRBJ1-5	CASSRQQGNQPQHF	TGTGCCAGCAGCCGACAACAGGGGAATCAGCCCCAGCATTTT
TRBV5-8	.	.	TRBJ2-7	CASTQPSWGNEQYF	TGTGCCAGCACCCAACCTAGCTGGGGAAACGAGCAGTACTTC
TRBV18	.	.	TRBJ1-2	CASSGPGTENYGYTF	TGTGCCAGCTCAGGTCCCGGGACGGAGAACTATGGCTACACCTTC
TRBV5-1	.	.	TRBJ2-7	CASSRSTYTYEQYF	TGCGCCAGCAGCCGCAGTACATACACCTACGAGCAGTACTTC
TRBV29-1	.	.	TRBJ1-1	CSARTNTEAFF	TGCAGCGCTCGGACGAACACTGAAGCTTTCTTT
TRBV7-2	.	.	TRBJ1-1	CASSTRVMNTEAFF	TGTGCCAGCAGCACCAGGGTCATGAACACTGAAGCTTTCTTT
TRBV30	.	TRBD1	TRBJ1-6	CAWSVSSWTGDSPLHF	TGTGCCTGGAGTGTAAGCTCTTGGACAGGCGATTCACCCCTCCACTTT
TRBV29-1	.	.	TRBJ2-6	CSVEGSRSGANVLTF	TGCAGCGTTGAAGGCAGCCGCTCTGGGGCCAACGTCCTGACTTTC
TRBV2	few	.	TRBJ1-4	CAIAGLLQELFF	TGTGCCATAGCCGGGCTCCTTCAGGAACTGTTTTTT
TRBV9	.	TRBD1	TRBJ1-1	CASSVVTGGVTEAFF	TGTGCCAGCAGCGTAGTGACAGGGGGCGTCACTGAAGCTTTCTTT